Here is one TCR beta chain with its context. Using immunoSEQ multiplex PCR, the repertoire was profiled, and TCRdb retains in-frame clones only, with some absent. The sample has under 200,000 clones; around 87% are singletons. The data derive from a study of blood T cell repertoires in COVID-19. Study-wide background: T cells, B-cell-depleted T cells, or PBMCs provided the cDNA or gDNA that served as material.

The CDR3 is 15 residues long. Germline V gene lookup returns CDR1 SGHAT and CDR2 FQNNGV. V was clipped by 5 bases and J by 5 bases; unmatched bases: 12. The rearrangement joins TRBV11-2 to TRBJ2-7; 7 bases match TRBD1. The source material was peripheral blood. The clonotype comes from a man between 60 and 75 years old with COVID-19, enrolled during active disease. CDR3 nucleotide sequence: TGTGCCAGCAGCCCTGTTAACAGGGGTGACAACGAGCAGTACTTC. Protein: CASSPVNRGDNEQYF.